This entry lists 15 T cell receptor beta chains sequenced from one sample in a study of beta chain features in type 1 diabetes. Every isolated RNA sample was fully reverse transcribed, so sequencing captured expressed TCRB transcripts. Generated by immunoSEQ multiplex PCR, the TCRdb table keeps only in-frame clones and is missing some. The data contain around 500,000 clones, roughly 11% of them seen just once; the ten biggest clones take up less than 0.06%. Sequencing was done on a sample of naive CD4+ T cells from blood. These receptors were obtained from a woman between 18 and 29 years old in good health.

The genes are TRBV29-1 and TRBJ1-5; D not resolved. The CDR3 runs to 13 residues. Germline assignment: CDR1 SQVTM and CDR2 ANQGSEA. Trimming left V 4 bases short and J 1 base short, with 8 bases between. CDR3 in DNA: TGCAGCGTTGGTTGGACCAGCAATCAGCCCCAGCATTTT. Its protein is CSVGWTSNQPQHF.

To note about this clone: This sample includes further DNA sequences coding for the same CDR3. V usage is TRBV7-9 and J usage is TRBJ2-7; no clear D gene. The CDR3 is 11 residues long. Germline V gene data show CDR1 as SEHNR and CDR2 as FQNEAQ (reference sequence). The germline V and J ends were trimmed by 1 base and 7 bases, with 5 bases remaining between them. Written as DNA, the CDR3 is TGTGCCAGCAGCTTAGTAGGGGAGCAGTACTTC. This gives the protein CASSLVGEQYF. Looking up the rest from reference TRBV7-9 and TRBJ2-7 gives the full variable domain: DTGVSQNPRHKITKRGQNVTFRCDPISEHNRLYWYRQTLGQGPEFLTYFQNEAQLEKSRLLSDRFSAERPKGSFSTLEIQRTEQGDSAMYLCASSLVGEQYFGPGTRLTVT.

This clone was picked up a small number of times. The rearrangement joins TRBV7-2 to TRBJ2-1, with a weak D call TRBD1 (6 bases). Germline CDR1 is SGHTA and CDR2 is FQGNSA. Trimming pared 2 bases from V and 3 bases from J, leaving 11 bases between. The CDR3 contains 15 residues. The CDR3 nucleotides read TGTGCCAGCAGCTTATCCGGGACAAACTACAATGAGCAGTTCTTC. Its translation: CASSLSGTNYNEQFF.

The table lists this clone with a few counts. The chain recombines TRBV7-2 with TRBJ2-6; D remains ambiguous. V lost 2 bases and J 0 bases, leaving 11 bases between the germline ends. This CDR3 has 17 residues. Per germline, CDR1 SGHTA and CDR2 FQGNSA. The DNA of the CDR3 is TGTGCCAGCAGCTTAAACAGTCCCTACTCTGGGGCCAACGTCCTGACTTTC. Protein: CASSLNSPYSGANVLTF. Full variable domain (rest looked up from reference TRBV7-2 and TRBJ2-6): GAGVSQSPSNKVTEKGKDVELRCDPISGHTALYWYRQSLGQGLEFLIYFQGNSAPDKSGLPSDRFSAERTGGSVSTLTIQRTQQEDSAVYLCASSLNSPYSGANVLTFGAGSRLTVL.

Points on this clone: This specimen includes other DNA sequences encoding the same CDR3. The chain has TRBV7-2 and TRBJ2-1; D unresolved. The germline V and J ends were trimmed by 5 bases and 0 bases, with 8 bases remaining between them. CDR3 length equals 14 residues. CDR1 is SGHTA, CDR2 FQGNSA, per germline. CDR3 residues: CASSPQSSYNEQFF. In nucleotides, the CDR3 is TGTGCCAGCAGCCCACAGAGCTCCTACAATGAGCAGTTCTTC.

This chain links TRBV30 with TRBJ2-1, with 14 bases that match TRBD2. The CDR3 covers 20 residues. V was pared by 5 bases and J by 3 bases, with 18 bases of the junction left unmatched. Per germline, CDR1 GTSNPN and CDR2 SVGIG (reference sequence). This chain's CDR3 is CAWQGRAKGTSGSYYNEQFF. CDR3 DNA: TGTGCCTGGCAGGGAAGGGCGAAGGGGACTAGCGGGAGTTACTACAATGAGCAGTTCTTC.

The chain has TRBV29-1 and TRBJ2-1, with TRBD1 matching 9 bases. CDR1 and CDR2 from the germline V gene are SQVTM and ANQGSEA. The junction had 8 bases not matched to a gene; V was cut back by 7 bases and J by 10 bases. The CDR3 contains 12 residues. For the CDR3, the DNA is TGCAGCGGAGGGACAGGGATACTAGAGCAGTTCTTC. Its protein product is CSGGTGILEQFF.

This clone has more than one count but fewer than ten. This CDR3 reads CASSAGGSGSIGEQFF. In nucleotides, the CDR3 is TGCGCCAGCAGCGCCGGCGGGAGCGGGAGTATCGGTGAGCAGTTCTTC. The J gene is TRBJ2-1, the V gene TRBV5-1; 8 bases match TRBD2. The CDR3 covers 16 residues. Germline V gives CDR1 SGHRS, CDR2 YFSETQ. The trim removed 4 bases at V and 9 bases at J, leaving 15 bases unmatched.

This clone was seen more than once but under ten times. V gene TRBV30 combines with J gene TRBJ1-1; 7 nucleotides agree with TRBD1. The V gene end was trimmed by 1 base and the J gene end by 1 base; junction bases not matched to a gene: 9. The CDR3 sequence is 16 residues long. CDR1 and CDR2 (germline): GTSNPN, SVGIG (reference sequence). CDR3 sequence reads: CAWSGQGGVRNTEAFF. The CDR3 region has the DNA TGTGCCTGGAGTGGTCAGGGGGGCGTTAGGAACACTGAAGCTTTCTTT.

The rearrangement joins TRBV30 to TRBJ1-2; no firm D call. Trimming left V 5 bases short and J 8 bases short, with 12 bases between. The germline CDR1 and CDR2 sequences are GTSNPN and SVGIG (reference sequence). The CDR3 length is 11 residues. The CDR3 nucleotides read TGTGCCTGGGGAAGGACGGGGGGCTACACCTTC. Amino acid sequence: CAWGRTGGYTF. The variable domain in full, completed from reference TRBV30 and TRBJ1-2, reads SQTIHQWPATLVQPVGSPLSLECTVEGTSNPNLYWYRQAAGRGLQLLFYSVGIGQISSEVPQNLSASRPQDRQFILSSKKLLLSDSGFYLCAWGRTGGYTFGSGTRLTVV.

In this sample, this clone turned up a few times. This chain links TRBV28 with TRBJ2-1; 12 bases map to TRBD2. Trimming at V came to 2 bases and at J to 10 bases, leaving 9 bases not matched to a gene. Germline loops: CDR1 MDHEN, CDR2 SYDVKM. The CDR3 covers 16 residues. CDR3 bases: TGTGCCAGCAGTTTAGGGCTAGCGGGGGGGCTAGACGAGCAGTTCTTC. As protein: CASSLGLAGGLDEQFF.

This clone appeared a few times. V and J are TRBV11-2 and TRBJ2-1; D may match TRBD1 or TRBD2 (5 bases each). The length of the CDR3 is 16 residues. Trimming removed 3 bases at V and 8 bases at J, with 20 bases between. Germline V gives CDR1 SGHAT, CDR2 FQNNGV. CDR3 in DNA: TGTGCCAGCAGCTTCGACCGGGGCGGGTTTATGTATGAGCAGTTCTTC. Protein sequence: CASSFDRGGFMYEQFF. The complete variable domain, with remaining parts taken from reference TRBV11-2 and TRBJ2-1, reads EAGVAQSPRYKIIEKRQSVAFWCNPISGHATLYWYQQILGQGPKLLIQFQNNGVVDDSQLPKDRFSAERLKGVDSTLKIQPAKLEDSAVYLCASSFDRGGFMYEQFFGPGTRLTVL.

In the case of this clone: Other DNA sequences of this sample code for an identical CDR3. The chain employs TRBV30 and TRBJ2-5; the D is unclear. The CDR3 loop spans 11 amino acids. Trimming left V 0 bases short and J 4 bases short, with 3 bases between. Germline V gene data show CDR1 as GTSNPN and CDR2 as SVGIG (reference sequence). Here the CDR3 DNA reads TGTGCCTGGAGTGTAGGAGAGACCCAGTACTTC. Translating gives CAWSVGETQYF.

This clone was observed a few times. The rearrangement uses TRBV29-1 and TRBJ1-2, with D possibly TRBD1 on 5 matching bases. V lost 7 bases and J lost 0, with 12 bases in between. CDR1 and CDR2 from the germline V gene are SQVTM and ANQGSEA. The CDR3 is 13 residues long. The DNA of the CDR3 is TGCAGCGCCATCAGGGAAGCTAACTATGGCTACACCTTC. Translation gives CSAIREANYGYTF. Filled out from reference TRBV29-1 and TRBJ1-2, the complete variable domain reads SAVISQKPSRDICQRGTSLTIQCQVDSQVTMMFWYRQQPGQSLTLIATANQGSEATYESGFVIDKFPISRPNLTFSTLTVSNMSPEDSSIYLCSAIREANYGYTFGSGTRLTVV.

This clone was seen a single time. The chain joins TRBV5-1 to TRBJ1-1; D gene ambiguous. Looked up from germline, CDR1 is SGHRS and CDR2 is YFSETQ. The CDR3 consists of 15 residues. Trimming cost V 3 bases and J 0 bases, with 12 bases left between them. The CDR3 here is CASSSRASMNTEAFF. In DNA form, the CDR3 reads TGCGCCAGCAGCTCTCGCGCATCTATGAACACTGAAGCTTTCTTT.